The text below deals with one TCR beta chain. Its target is not known. Samples were assayed with immunoSEQ v3.0 at survey level. Samples were sequenced targeting roughly 35,000-50,000 T-cell genomes each. Clones were sequenced by immunoSEQ multiplex PCR, and TCRdb holds only the in-frame ones, with some missing. Of 30,000 to 40,000 clones listed, under 85% were seen once; the top ten hold nearly 3.5%. The source of the sample is a study of long-term antiretroviral therapy in people with HIV. Points from the study as a whole: Repertoires with HIV possessed tighter CDR3 length spans than those of controls.

This CDR3 is built from 15 residues. Per the germline V gene, CDR1 is LNHNV and CDR2 is YYDKDF (reference sequence). Germline trimming cut 8 bases from V and 4 bases from J; bases unmatched to any gene: 12. This clonotype was obtained from a man between 45 and 60 years old with HIV. The rearrangement joins TRBV15 to TRBJ2-3, with 7 positions matching TRBD2. This specimen consisted of unsorted PBMCs, obtained 3 years after starting antiretroviral therapy. This CDR3 is CATGTSAVGADTQYF. The CDR3 DNA reads as TGTGCCACCGGTACTAGCGCCGTTGGCGCAGATACGCAGTATTTT.